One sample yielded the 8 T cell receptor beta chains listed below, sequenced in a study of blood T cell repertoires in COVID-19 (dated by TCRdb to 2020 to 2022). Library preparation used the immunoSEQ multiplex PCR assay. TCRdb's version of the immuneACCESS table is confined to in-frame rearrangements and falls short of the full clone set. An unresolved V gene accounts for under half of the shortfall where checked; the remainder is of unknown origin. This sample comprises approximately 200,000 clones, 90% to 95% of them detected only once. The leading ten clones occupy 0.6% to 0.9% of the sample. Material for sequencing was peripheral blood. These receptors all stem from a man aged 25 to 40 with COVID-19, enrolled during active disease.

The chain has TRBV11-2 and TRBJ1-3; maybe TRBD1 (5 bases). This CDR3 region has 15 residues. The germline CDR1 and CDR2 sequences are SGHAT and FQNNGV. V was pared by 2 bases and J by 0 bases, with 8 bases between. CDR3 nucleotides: TGTGCCAGCAGCTTAAGCGGGACCTCTGGAAACACCATATATTTT. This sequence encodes CASSLSGTSGNTIYF.

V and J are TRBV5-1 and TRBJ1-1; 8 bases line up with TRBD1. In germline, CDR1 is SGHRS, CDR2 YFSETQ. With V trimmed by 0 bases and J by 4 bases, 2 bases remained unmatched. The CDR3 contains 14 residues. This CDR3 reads CASSLGTGSTEAFF. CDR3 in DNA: TGCGCCAGCAGCTTGGGGACAGGGAGCACTGAAGCTTTCTTT.

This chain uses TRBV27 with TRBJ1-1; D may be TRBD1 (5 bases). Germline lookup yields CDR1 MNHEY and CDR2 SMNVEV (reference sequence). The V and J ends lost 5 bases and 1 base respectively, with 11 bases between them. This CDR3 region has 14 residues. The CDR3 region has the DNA TGTGCCAGCAGTCCTCAGGGTTGGAACACTGAAGCTTTCTTT. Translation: CASSPQGWNTEAFF.

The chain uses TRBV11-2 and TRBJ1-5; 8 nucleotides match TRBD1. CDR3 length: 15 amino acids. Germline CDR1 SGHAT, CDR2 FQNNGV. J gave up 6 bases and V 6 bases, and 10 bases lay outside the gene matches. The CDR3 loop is CASSSDREDGQPQHF. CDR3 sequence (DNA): TGTGCCAGCAGTTCGGACAGGGAGGATGGTCAGCCCCAGCATTTT.

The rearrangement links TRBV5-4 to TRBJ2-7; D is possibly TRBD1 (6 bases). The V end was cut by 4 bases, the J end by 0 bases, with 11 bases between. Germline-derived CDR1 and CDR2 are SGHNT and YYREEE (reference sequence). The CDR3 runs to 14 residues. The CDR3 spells CASSPDRSSYEQYF. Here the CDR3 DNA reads TGTGCCAGCAGCCCTGACAGGAGCTCCTACGAGCAGTACTTC.

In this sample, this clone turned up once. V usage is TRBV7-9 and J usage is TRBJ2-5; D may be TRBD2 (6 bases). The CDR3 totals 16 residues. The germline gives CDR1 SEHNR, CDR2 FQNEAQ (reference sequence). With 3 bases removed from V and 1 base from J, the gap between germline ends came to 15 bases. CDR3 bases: TGTGCCAGCAGCTTGGTCAGCGGGCGACCCCAAGAGACCCAGTACTTC. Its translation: CASSLVSGRPQETQYF. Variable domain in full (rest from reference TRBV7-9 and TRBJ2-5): DTGVSQNPRHKITKRGQNVTFRCDPISEHNRLYWYRQTLGQGPEFLTYFQNEAQLEKSRLLSDRFSAERPKGSFSTLEIQRTEQGDSAMYLCASSLVSGRPQETQYFGPGTRLLVL.

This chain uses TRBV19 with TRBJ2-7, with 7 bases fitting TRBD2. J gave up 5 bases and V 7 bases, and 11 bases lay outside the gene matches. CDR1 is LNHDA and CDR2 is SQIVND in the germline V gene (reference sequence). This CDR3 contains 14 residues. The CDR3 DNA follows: TGTGCCAGTACCCCCCTTGGGAGGGAAAACGAGCAGTACTTC. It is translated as CASTPLGRENEQYF.

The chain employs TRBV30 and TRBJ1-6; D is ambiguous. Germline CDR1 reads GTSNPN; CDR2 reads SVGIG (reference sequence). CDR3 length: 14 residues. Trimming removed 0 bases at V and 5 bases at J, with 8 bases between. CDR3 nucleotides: TGTGCCTGGAGTGTAAAACTCGATAATTCACCCCTCCACTTT. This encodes CAWSVKLDNSPLHF.